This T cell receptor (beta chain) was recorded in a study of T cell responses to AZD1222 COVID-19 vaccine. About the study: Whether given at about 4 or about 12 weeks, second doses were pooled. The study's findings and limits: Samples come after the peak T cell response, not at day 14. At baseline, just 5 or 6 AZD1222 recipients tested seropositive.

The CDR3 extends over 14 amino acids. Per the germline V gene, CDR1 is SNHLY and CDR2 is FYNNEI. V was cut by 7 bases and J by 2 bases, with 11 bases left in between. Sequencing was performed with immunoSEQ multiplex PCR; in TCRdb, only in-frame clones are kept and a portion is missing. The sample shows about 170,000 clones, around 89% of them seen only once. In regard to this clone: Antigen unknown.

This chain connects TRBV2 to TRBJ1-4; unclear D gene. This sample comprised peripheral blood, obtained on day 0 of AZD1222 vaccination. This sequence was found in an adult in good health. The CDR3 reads CASIPEVTNEKLFF. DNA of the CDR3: TGTGCCAGCATCCCAGAGGTGACTAATGAAAAACTGTTTTTT.